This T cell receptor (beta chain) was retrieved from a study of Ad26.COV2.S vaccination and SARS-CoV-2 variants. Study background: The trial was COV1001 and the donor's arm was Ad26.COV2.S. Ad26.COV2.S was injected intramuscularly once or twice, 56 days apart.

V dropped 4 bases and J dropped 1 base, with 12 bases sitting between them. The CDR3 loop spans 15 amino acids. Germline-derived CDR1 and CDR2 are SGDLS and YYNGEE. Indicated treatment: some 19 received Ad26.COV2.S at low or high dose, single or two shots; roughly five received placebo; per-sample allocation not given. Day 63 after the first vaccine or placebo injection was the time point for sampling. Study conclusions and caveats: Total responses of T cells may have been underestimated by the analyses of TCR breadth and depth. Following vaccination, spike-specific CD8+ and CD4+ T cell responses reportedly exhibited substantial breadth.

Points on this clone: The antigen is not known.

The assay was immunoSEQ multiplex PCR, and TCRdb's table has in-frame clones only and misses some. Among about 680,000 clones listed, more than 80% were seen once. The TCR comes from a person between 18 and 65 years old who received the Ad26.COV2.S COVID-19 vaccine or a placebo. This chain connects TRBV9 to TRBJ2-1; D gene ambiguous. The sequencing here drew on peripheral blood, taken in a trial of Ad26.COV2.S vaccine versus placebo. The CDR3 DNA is TGTGCCAGCAGCCGGACGCTCTCGTCCTACAATGAGCAGTTCTTC. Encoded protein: CASSRTLSSYNEQFF.